This T cell receptor beta chain was captured in a study of human T cells and chemical hapten exposure. Study details: Patch tests containing 0.01% DPC, applied to the upper back, were read at 6 days.

This clonotype occurred a few times. Time point specified: patch test 2, 6 weeks after DPC sensitization. As for treatment: therapeutic diphenylcyclopropenone sensitization with weekly scalp DPC. Attachment of unique molecular identifiers to individual cDNA molecules was performed in the library. TCRdb re-called the RACE reads through MiXCR, storing one row per CDR3 protein. The data contain 110,000 to 150,000 distinct CDR3 sequences, about 10% of them singletons. The source is a woman aged 45-65 years with alopecia areata. Some clones in this sample may be carry-over from other donors' samples. Sequenced material: whole blood, taken in connection with sensitization to the hapten diphenylcyclopropenone (DPC).

This CDR3 reads CASTTWEQNHYEQYF. CDR3 nucleotides: TGTGCCAGCACCACGTGGGAACAGAACCACTACGAGCAGTACTTC. The chain combines TRBV28 with TRBJ2-7; D is undetermined. Germline V gives CDR1 MDHEN, CDR2 SYDVKM. There are 15 residues in the CDR3. With 7 bases removed from V and 3 bases from J, the gap between germline ends came to 19 bases.